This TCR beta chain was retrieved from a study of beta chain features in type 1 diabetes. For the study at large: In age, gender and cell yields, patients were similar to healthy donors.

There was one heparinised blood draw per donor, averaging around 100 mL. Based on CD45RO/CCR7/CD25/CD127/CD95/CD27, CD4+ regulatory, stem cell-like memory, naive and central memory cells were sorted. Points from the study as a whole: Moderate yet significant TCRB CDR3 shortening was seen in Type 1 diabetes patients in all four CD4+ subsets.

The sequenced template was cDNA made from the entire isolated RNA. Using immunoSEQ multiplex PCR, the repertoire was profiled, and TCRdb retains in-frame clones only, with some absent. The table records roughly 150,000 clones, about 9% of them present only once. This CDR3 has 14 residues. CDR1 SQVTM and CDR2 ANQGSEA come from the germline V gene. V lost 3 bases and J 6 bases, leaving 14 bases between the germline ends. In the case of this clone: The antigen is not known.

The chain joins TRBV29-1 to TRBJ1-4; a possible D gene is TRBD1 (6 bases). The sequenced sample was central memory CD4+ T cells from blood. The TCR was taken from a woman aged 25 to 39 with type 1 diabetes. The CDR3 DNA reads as TGCAGCGTTGAGGTACAGGGACGGGATGAAAAACTGTTTTTT. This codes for CSVEVQGRDEKLFF.